This T cell receptor beta chain was sequenced during a study of OX40 agonist ivuxolimab in advanced cancers. At the level of the study: In this cohort, patients received ivuxolimab, an agonistic anti-OX40 (CD134) antibody. Findings of the study overall: The antigen specificity of the peripheral T cells (those that were expanded) was not determined. There was clonal expansion of CD4+ and CD8+ blood T cells by week 6 at 0.1 to 3.0 mg/kg.

The sample holds one count of this clone. Antigen unknown. Some clones are missing from TCRdb's copy, which holds only in-frame ones; the method was immunoSEQ multiplex PCR. In the table there are about 73,000 clones, more than 85% of which are singletons. Germline assignment: CDR1 KGHSH and CDR2 LQKENI. V lost 1 base to trimming and J lost 4 bases, with 16 bases between them. CDR3 length: 16 residues. This specimen consisted of CD4+ or CD8+ T cells sorted from blood, obtained in a trial of the OX40 agonist ivuxolimab. This TCR was recovered from an adult with an advanced solid tumor such as melanoma, head and neck, liver or kidney cancer. V and J are TRBV18 and TRBJ1-2; tentative D call: TRBD1 (5 bases). The CDR3 protein is CASSPLILAGGYGYTF. In DNA, the CDR3 is TGTGCCAGCTCACCACTAATCCTTGCCGGGGGCTATGGCTACACCTTC.